Included here is one TCR beta chain sequence, with context. These data belong to a study of immune cell composition in non-small cell lung cancer. The normal lung sample lay at least 3 cm, and maximally far, from the tumour. Using immunoSEQ multiplex PCR, the repertoire was profiled, and TCRdb retains in-frame clones only, with some absent. The sample yields 3,800 or so clones, more than 75% seen once. Germline CDR1 and CDR2: SGDLS and YYNGEE. V was pared by 6 bases and J by 2 bases, with 8 bases of the junction left unmatched. The CDR3 covers 14 residues. This chain joins TRBV9 and TRBJ2-7; TRBD1 agrees at 7 bases. Material: non-adjacent lung tissue. The sequence was collected from a human donor with non-small cell lung cancer. The DNA of the CDR3 is TGTGCCAGCACCGCCCGGGACAGCGCCTACGAGCAGTACTTC. This translates into CASTARDSAYEQYF.